A single T cell receptor beta chain is shown here with its context. This sample was taken from a study of radiotherapy plus CTLA-4 blockade in lung cancer. TCRdb's table, derived via immunoSEQ multiplex PCR, lists solely in-frame clones and lacks some. The sample lists some 96,000 clones; 85% to 90% were seen once. Germline values: CDR1 SGHRS, CDR2 YFSETQ. This CDR3 is 16 amino acids long. V gave up 4 bases and J gave up 0 bases, with 14 bases separating them. This material consisted of peripheral blood, taken from a patient treated with radiotherapy plus ipilimumab. The chain recombines TRBV5-1 with TRBJ1-3; TRBD1 might be the D (6 bases). The receptor was derived from a human donor with non-small cell lung cancer that progressed on radiotherapy plus ipilimumab. CDR3 region: CASSLGTHVSGNTIYF. CDR3 DNA: TGCGCCAGCAGCCTCGGGACACACGTCTCTGGAAACACCATATATTTT.